The table lists the clone carrying this T cell receptor (beta chain) with many counts. The antigen remains unidentified. Hyperthyroidism was newly diagnosed in patients aged 18 to 65 (duration under 2 months). RNA transcripts provided the source from which TCR beta CDR3 regions were amplified. In the first-round RT-PCR of the TCR CDR3, the HTBI primer set was used. Via MiXCR, TCRdb re-called the multiplex PCR reads, giving one row per CDR3 protein. The top ten hold 20% to 25% of the sample, which has 380,000 or so distinct CDR3 sequences, about 15% seen once. This sample is drawn from a study of T cells in Graves' hyperthyroidism and ophthalmopathy. Study-wide findings and caveats: The blood repertoire included most of the expanded thyroid clonotypes above 0.001.

The sequencing sample was made of blood. The TCR comes from a woman in her twenties or thirties with Graves' hyperthyroidism.

CDR3 coding DNA: TGTGCCAGCAGCTTGGGCGGGGTCCACCAAGAGACCCAGTACTTC. Translated: CASSLGGVHQETQYF. The V and J genes are TRBV5-5 and TRBJ2-5; tentatively, D is TRBD2 (6 bases). CDR1 and CDR2 (germline): SGHKS, YYEKEE (reference sequence). The CDR3 has 15 amino acids. V lost 0 bases and J lost 0, with 9 bases in between.